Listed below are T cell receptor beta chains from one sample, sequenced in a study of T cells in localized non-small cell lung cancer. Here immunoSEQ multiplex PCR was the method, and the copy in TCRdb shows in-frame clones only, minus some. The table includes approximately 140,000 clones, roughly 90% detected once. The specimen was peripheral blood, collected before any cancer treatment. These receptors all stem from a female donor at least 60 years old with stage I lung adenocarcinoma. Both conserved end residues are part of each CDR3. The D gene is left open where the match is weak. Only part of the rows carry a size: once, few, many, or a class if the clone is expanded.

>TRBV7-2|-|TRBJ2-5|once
TGTGCCAGCAGCTTTCCGGGACTCAGTCAAGAGACCCAGTACTTC
CASSFPGLSQETQYF
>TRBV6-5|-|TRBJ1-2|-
TGTGCCAGCAGTTACGGTCAAGAGAACTATGGCTACACCTTC
CASSYGQENYGYTF
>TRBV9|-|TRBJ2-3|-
TGTGCCAGCAGCGCATCCTTGGATACGCAGTATTTT
CASSASLDTQYF
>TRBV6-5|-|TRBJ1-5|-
TGTGCCAGCAGTTACGGTTTTGGGGAGGGCCAGCCCCAGCATTTT
CASSYGFGEGQPQHF
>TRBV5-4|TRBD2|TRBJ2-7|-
TGTGCCAGCAGCTTACTAGCGGGAGTCCCCCTTTACGAGCAGTACTTC
CASSLLAGVPLYEQYF
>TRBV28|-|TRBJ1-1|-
TGTGCCAGCAAAGCCCAAACGAACACTGAAGCTTTCTTT
CASKAQTNTEAFF
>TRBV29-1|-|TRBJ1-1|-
TGCAGCGTCGGCCCAGGGTTAACTGAAGCTTTCTTT
CSVGPGLTEAFF
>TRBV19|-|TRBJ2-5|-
TGTGCCAGTAGTTCTGAGTACCAAGAGACCCAGTACTTC
CASSSEYQETQYF
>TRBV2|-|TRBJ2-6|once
TGTGCCAGCATGTCGACTGGGGCCAACGTCCTGACTTTC
CASMSTGANVLTF
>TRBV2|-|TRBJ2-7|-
TGTGCCAGCAGTGTTGGCAGGACCTACGAGCAGTACTTC
CASSVGRTYEQYF
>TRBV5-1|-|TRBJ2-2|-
TGCGCCAGCAGCTTGGGCAGCAACACCGGGGAGCTGTTTTTT
CASSLGSNTGELFF
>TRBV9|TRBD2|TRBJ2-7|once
TGTGCCAGCAGCCCCCAGGGTCTTGGGAGGGCCCTAGGGGAGCAGTACTTC
CASSPQGLGRALGEQYF
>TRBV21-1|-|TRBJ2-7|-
TGTGCCAGCAGCAAAGCGACCAGCGGGAGGAACTACGAGCAGTACTTC
CASSKATSGRNYEQYF
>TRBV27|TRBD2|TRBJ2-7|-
TGTGCCACCGGGACTAGCGGGTCTTACGAGCAGTACTTC
CATGTSGSYEQYF
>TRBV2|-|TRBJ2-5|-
TGTGCCAGTGACGGCCCTCACCAGTACTTC
CASDGPHQYF
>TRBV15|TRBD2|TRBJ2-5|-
TGTGCCACCAGCAGAGAGGGGCGGGTGCGGGGGCAAGAGACCCAGTACTTC
CATSREGRVRGQETQYF
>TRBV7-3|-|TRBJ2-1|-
TGTGCCAGCAGCCCCCCGGCAAGCTCCTACAATGAGCAGTTCTTC
CASSPPASSYNEQFF
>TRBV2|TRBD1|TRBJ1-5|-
TGTGCCACCAGCGGACAGGGACGCAATCAGCCCCAGCATTTT
CATSGQGRNQPQHF
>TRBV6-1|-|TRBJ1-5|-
TGTGCCAGCAGTGAGGGGTTAAATCAGCCCCAGCATTTT
CASSEGLNQPQHF
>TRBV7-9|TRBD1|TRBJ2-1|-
TGTGCCAGCAGCTCGACAGGGGATGAGCAGTTCTTC
CASSSTGDEQFF
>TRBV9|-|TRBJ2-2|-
TGTGCCAGCAGCGTCCAAAGGGGGACACGCCGCGACACCGGGGAGCTGTTTTTT
CASSVQRGTRRDTGELFF
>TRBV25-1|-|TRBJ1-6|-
TGTGCCAGCAGTGAAGGCGTACGGAAAAATTCACCCCTCCACTTT
CASSEGVRKNSPLHF
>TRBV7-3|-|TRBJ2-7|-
TGTGCCAGCAGGGGACGGGACTACGAGCAGTACTTC
CASRGRDYEQYF
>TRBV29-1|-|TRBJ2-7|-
TGCAGCGTTGAACAGCATCCCTACGAGCAGTACTTC
CSVEQHPYEQYF
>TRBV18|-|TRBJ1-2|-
TGTGCCAGCTCACCGGGCCTGTCCTATGGCTACACCTTC
CASSPGLSYGYTF
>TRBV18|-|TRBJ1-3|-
TGTGCCAGCTCACCACTATCCCTGCAGGGTAAAAACACCATATATTTT
CASSPLSLQGKNTIYF
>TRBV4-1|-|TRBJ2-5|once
TGCGCCAGCAGCCGCACGTCGGCTGATGAGACCCAGTACTTC
CASSRTSADETQYF
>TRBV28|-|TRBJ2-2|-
TGTGCCAGCAGTTTATTGGGGAACACCGGGGAGCTGTTTTTT
CASSLLGNTGELFF
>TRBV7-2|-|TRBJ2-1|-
TGTGCCAGCAACCCCTTTCCCGGGGAACGGGGGGAGCAGTTCTTC
CASNPFPGERGEQFF
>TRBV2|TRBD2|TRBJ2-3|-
TGTGCCAGCATAAGGGTACTAGCGGATACGAACACAGATACGCAGTATTTT
CASIRVLADTNTDTQYF
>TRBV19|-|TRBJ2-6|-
TGTGCCAGTAGTATAGACTCGGTTGCCTCTGGGGCCAACGTCCTGACTTTC
CASSIDSVASGANVLTF
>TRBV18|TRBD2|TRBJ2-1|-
TGTGCCAGCTCACCTGCGGGAGGAGGGTCCTACAATGAGCAGTTCTTC
CASSPAGGGSYNEQFF
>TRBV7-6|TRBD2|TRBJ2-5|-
TGTGCCAGCAGCCGCAGACTAGCGGGGCACCAAGAGACCCAGTACTTC
CASSRRLAGHQETQYF
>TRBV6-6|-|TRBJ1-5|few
TGTGCCAGCAGTTACTCGGGCAGGAATCAGCCCCAGCATTTT
CASSYSGRNQPQHF
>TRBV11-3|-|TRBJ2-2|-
TGTGCCAGCAGCGAGACATGGGGCACCGGGGAGCTGTTTTTT
CASSETWGTGELFF
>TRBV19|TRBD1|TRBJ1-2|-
TGTGCCAGTAGGCCTCTGGGACAGCTAATCGGGTATGGCTACACCTTC
CASRPLGQLIGYGYTF
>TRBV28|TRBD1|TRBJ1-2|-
TGTGCCAGCAGTAGGACAGGGTATAACAGCTACACCTTC
CASSRTGYNSYTF